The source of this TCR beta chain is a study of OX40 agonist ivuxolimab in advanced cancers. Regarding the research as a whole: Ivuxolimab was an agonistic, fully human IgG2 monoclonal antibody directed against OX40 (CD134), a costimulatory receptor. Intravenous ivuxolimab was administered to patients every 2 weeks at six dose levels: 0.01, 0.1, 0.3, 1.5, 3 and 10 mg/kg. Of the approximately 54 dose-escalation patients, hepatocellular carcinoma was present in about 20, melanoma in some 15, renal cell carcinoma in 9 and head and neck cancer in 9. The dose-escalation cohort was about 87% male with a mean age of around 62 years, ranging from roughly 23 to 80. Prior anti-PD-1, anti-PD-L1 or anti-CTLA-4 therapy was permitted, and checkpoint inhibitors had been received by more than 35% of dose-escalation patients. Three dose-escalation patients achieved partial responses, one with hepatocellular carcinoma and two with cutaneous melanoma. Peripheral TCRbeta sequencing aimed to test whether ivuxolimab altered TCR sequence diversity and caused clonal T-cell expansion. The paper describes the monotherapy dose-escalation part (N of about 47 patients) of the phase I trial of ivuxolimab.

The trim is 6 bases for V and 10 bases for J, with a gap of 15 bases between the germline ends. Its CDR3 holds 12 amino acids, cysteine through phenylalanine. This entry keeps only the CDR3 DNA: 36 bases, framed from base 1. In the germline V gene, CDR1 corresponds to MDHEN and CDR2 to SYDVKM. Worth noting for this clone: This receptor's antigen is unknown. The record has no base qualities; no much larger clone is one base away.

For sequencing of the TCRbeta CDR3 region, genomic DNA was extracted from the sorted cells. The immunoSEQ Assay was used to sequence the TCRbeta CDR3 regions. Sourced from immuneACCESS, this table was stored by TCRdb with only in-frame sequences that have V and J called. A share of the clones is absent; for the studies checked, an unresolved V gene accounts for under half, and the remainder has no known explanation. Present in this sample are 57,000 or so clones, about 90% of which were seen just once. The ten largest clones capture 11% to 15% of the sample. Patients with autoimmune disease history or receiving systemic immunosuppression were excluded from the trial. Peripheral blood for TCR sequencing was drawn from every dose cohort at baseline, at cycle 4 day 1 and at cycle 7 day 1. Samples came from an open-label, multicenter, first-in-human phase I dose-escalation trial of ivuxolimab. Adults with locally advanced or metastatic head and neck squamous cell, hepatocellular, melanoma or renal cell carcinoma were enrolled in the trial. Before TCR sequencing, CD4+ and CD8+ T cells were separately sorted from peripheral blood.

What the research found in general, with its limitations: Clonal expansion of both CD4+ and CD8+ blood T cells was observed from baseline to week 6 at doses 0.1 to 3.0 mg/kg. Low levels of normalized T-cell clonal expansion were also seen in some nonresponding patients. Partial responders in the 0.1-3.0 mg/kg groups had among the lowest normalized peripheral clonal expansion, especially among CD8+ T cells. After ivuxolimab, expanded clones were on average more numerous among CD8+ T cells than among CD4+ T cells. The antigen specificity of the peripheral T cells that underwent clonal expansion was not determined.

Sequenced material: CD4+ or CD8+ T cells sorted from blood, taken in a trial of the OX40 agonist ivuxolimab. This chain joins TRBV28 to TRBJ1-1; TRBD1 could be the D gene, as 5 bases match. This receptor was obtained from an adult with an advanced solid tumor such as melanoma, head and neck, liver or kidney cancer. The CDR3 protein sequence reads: CASRPGPKGAFF. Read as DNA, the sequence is TGTGCCAGCAGGCCGGGGCCAAAGGGAGCTTTCTTT.